This T cell receptor (beta chain) was documented in a study of blood T cell repertoires in COVID-19. Germline CDR1 reads MNHEY; CDR2 reads SVGEGT. CDR3 length: 13 amino acids. Losses at the gene ends were 4 bases for V and 6 bases for J; bases not matched to a gene: 6. Measured with immunoSEQ multiplex PCR; TCRdb has only the in-frame clones, and not every one. The sample holds more than 200,000 clones, around nine tenths seen once. Adults between roughly 18 and 95 years of age took part from some 25 US areas. Clinical history as reported by participants underpinned cohort assignment. The sequence was obtained from a woman in her twenties or thirties with acute COVID-19. The sample was PBMCs or T cells enriched from blood (not recorded which). This rearrangement joins TRBV6-2 or TRBV6-3 to TRBJ2-7; 7 nucleotides line up with TRBD2. The CDR3 region is CASSSHLAGEQYF. CDR3 in DNA: TGTGCCAGCAGTTCCCACTTAGCGGGCGAGCAGTACTTC.